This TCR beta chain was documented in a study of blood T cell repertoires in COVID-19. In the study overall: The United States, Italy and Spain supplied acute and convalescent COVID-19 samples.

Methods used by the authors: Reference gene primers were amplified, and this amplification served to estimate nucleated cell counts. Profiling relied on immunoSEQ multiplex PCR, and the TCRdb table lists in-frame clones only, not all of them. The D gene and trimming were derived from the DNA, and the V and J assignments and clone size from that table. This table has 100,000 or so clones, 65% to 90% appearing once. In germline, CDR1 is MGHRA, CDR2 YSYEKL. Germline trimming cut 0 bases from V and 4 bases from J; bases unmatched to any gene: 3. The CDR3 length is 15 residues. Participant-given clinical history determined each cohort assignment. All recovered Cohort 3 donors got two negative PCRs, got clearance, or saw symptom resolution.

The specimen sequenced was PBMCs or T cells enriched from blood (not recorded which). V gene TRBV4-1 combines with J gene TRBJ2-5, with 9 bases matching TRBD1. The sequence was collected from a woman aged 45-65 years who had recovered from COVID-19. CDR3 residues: CASSQDEGQGETQYF. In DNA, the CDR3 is TGCGCCAGCAGCCAAGATGAGGGACAGGGAGAGACCCAGTACTTC.